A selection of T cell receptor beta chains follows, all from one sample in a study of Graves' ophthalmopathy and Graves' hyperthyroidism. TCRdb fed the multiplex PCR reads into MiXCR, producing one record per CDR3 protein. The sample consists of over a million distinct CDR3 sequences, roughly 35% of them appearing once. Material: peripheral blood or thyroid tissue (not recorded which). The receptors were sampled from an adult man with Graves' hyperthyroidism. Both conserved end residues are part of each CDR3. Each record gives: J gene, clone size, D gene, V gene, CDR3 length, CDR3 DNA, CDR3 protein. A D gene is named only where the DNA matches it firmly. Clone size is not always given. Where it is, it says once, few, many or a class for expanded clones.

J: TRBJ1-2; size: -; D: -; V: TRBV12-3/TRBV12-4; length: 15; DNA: TGTGCCAGCAGTTTATATGGGCCCGTATTAGATGGCTACACCTTC; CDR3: CASSLYGPVLDGYTF
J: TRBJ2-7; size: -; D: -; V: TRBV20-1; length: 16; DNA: TGCAGTGCTAGAGATCACGGCGGGACGAACTCCTACGAGCAGTACTTC; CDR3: CSARDHGGTNSYEQYF
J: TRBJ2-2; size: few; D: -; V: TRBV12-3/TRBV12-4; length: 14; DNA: TGTGCCAGCAGTAGCACAGGGTCTTCCGGGGAGCTGTTTTTT; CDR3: CASSSTGSSGELFF
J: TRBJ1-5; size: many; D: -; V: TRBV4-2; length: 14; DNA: TGTGCCAGCAGCCAAGGGGCGGAGAATGGTCCCCAGCATTTT; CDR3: CASSQGAENGPQHF
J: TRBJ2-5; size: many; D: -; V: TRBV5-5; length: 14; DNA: TGTGCCAGCAGCTTGAGAGGGTGGGGGGAGACCCAGTACTTC; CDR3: CASSLRGWGETQYF
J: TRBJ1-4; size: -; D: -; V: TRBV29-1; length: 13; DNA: TGCAGCGTTGAATCAGGGATCGGGGAAAAACTGTTTTTT; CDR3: CSVESGIGEKLFF
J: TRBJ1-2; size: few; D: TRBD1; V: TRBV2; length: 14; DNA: TGTGCCAGCACCGTCAGGGACAGGGCCTATGGCTACACCTTC; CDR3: CASTVRDRAYGYTF
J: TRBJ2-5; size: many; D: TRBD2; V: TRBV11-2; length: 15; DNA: TGTGCCAGCAGCGCGGGACTAGCGGAGGAACCCCCGCGGCACTTC; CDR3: CASSAGLAEEPPRHF
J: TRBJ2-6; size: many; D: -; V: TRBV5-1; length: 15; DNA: TGCGCCAGCAGCTTTGGAACCCCTGGGGCCAACGTCCTGACTTTC; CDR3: CASSFGTPGANVLTF
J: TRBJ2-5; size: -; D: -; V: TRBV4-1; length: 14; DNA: TGCGCCAGCAGCCAAGTTTTCGGCAGGGAGACCCGGTACTTC; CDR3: CASSQVFGRETRYF
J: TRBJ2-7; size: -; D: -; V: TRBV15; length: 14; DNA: TGTGCCAGCACTTCAGGGGGGGTCCCCTACGAGCAGTACTTC; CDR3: CASTSGGVPYEQYF
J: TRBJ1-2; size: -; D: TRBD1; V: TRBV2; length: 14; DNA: TGTGCCAGCAGTTTTTGGACAGGGGTTGGTGGCTACACCTTC; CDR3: CASSFWTGVGGYTF
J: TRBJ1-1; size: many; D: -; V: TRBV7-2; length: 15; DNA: TGTGCCAGCAGCTTAGCCCCTACAGACAACACTGAAGCTTTCTTT; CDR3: CASSLAPTDNTEAFF
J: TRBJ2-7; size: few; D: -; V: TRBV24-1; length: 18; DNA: TGTGCCACCAGTGATCCCCGACCCACCGAGGGGGGATTATACGAGCAGTACTTC; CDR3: CATSDPRPTEGGLYEQYF
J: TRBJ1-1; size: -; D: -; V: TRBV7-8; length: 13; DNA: TGTGCCAGCAGCTACGCAGCGGGACCTGAAGCTTTCTTT; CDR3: CASSYAAGPEAFF
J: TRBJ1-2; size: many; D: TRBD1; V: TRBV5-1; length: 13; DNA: TGCGCCAGCAGCGGGACAGGGGACTATGGCTACACCTTC; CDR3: CASSGTGDYGYTF
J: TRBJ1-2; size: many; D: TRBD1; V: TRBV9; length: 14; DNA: TGTGCCAGCAGCGTAGGGACAGGGGGCTATGGCTACACCTTC; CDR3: CASSVGTGGYGYTF
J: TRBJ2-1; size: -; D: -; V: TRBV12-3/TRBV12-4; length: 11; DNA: TGTGCCAGCAGCCCAGCGAGAAGGCAGTTCTTC; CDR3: CASSPARRQFF
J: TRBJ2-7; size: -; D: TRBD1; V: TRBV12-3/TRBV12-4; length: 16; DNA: TGTGCCAGCATTCCCTCCGGACAGGGAAGGAACTACGAGCAGTACTTC; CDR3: CASIPSGQGRNYEQYF
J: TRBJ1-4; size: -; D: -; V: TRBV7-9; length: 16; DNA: TGTGCCAGCAGCTCTGGTCGGGGGCTGCCTAATGAAAAACTGTTTTTT; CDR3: CASSSGRGLPNEKLFF
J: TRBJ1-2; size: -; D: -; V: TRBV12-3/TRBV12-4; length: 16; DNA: TGTGCCAGCAGTTTCTTTAATCGGCCTACCGGCTATGGCTACACCTTC; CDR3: CASSFFNRPTGYGYTF
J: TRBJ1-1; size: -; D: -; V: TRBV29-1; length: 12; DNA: TGCAGCGTTGATTCCCCCGGGACTGAAGCTTTCTTT; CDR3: CSVDSPGTEAFF
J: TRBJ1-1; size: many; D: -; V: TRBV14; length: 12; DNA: TGTGCCAGCAGCCAAGGTAGTCCTGAAGCTTTCTTT; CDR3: CASSQGSPEAFF
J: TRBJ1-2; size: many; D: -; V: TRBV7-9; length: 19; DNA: TGTGCCAGCAGCTTAGGAGGGGCCGCCAGGGGAGGCACGGACTATGGCTACACCTTC; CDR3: CASSLGGAARGGTDYGYTF
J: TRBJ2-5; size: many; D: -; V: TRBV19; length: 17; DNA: TGTGCCAGCTCCCGACCCACGACAGGCGTTGGGCGAGAGACCCAGTACTTC; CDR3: CASSRPTTGVGRETQYF
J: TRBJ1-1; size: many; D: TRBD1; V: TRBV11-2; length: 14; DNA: TGTGCCAGCAGCAAGCGGGACAGGAACACTGAAGCTTTCTTT; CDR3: CASSKRDRNTEAFF
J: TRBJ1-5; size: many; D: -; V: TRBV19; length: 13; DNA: TGTGCCAGTACAAGTTCCAATAGCGAGCCCCAGCATTTT; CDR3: CASTSSNSEPQHF
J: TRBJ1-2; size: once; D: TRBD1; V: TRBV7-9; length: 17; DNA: TGTGCCAGCACCGACCGCCCCCCGGGACAGGGTAGCTATGGCTACACCTTC; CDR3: CASTDRPPGQGSYGYTF
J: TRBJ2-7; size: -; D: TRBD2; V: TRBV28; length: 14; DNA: TGTGCCAGCAGTATTACTAGCGGGATGGTCGAGCAGTACTTC; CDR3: CASSITSGMVEQYF
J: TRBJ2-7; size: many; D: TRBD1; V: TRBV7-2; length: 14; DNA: TGTGCCAGCATCGCCTCCGGGACAGTGGGGGAGCAGTACTTC; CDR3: CASIASGTVGEQYF
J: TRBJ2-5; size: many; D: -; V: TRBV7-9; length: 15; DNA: TGTGCCAGCAGCCGATCGAGACAGAGCAAAGAGACCCAGTACTTC; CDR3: CASSRSRQSKETQYF
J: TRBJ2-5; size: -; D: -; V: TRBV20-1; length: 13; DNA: TGCAGTGCTAGAGCGTCCCTGCAAGAGACCCAGTACTTC; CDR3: CSARASLQETQYF
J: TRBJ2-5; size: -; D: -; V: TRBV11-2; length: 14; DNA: TGTGCCAGCAGCTGGACATTCCGGAAAGAGACCCAGTACTTC; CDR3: CASSWTFRKETQYF
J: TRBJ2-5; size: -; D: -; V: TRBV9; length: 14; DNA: TGTGCCAGCAGCGTATCGGCTAGCGTGGAGACCCAGTACTTC; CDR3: CASSVSASVETQYF
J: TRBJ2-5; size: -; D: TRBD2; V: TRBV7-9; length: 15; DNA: TGTGCCAGCAGCCGGGCTGGCGGGAGAGGTGAGACCCAGTACTTC; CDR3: CASSRAGGRGETQYF
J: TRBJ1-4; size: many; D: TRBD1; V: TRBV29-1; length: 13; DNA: TGCAGCGTCCTGACAGGGGGCGATGAAAAACTGTTTTTT; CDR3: CSVLTGGDEKLFF
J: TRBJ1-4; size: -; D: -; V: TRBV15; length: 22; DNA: -; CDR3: CATTSPGTAGYGYTFGNEKLFF
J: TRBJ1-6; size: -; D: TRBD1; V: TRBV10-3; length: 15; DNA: TGTGCCATCCAGGGACAGCTCTCCTATAATTCACCCCTCCACTTT; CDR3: CAIQGQLSYNSPLHF
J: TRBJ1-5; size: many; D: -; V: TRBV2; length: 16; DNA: TGTGCCAGCAGTGAAGCGCTTCTGGGGAACAATCAGCCCCAGCATTTT; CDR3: CASSEALLGNNQPQHF
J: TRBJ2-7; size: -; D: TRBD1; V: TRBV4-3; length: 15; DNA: TGCGCCAGCAGCCCCACCGGACAGGGGCCAGGCGAGCAGTACTTC; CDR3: CASSPTGQGPGEQYF